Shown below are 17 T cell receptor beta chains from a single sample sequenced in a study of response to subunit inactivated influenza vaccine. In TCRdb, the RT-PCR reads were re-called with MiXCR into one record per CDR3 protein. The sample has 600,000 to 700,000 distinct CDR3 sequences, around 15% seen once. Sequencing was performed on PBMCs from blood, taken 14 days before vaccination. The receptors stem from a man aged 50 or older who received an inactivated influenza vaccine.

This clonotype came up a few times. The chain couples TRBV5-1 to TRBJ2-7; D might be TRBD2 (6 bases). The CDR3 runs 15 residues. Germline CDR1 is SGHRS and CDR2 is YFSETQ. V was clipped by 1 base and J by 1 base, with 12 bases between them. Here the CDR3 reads CASSLLGGGSYEQYF. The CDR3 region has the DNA TGCGCCAGCAGCTTGCTCGGGGGAGGTTCCTACGAGCAGTACTTC.

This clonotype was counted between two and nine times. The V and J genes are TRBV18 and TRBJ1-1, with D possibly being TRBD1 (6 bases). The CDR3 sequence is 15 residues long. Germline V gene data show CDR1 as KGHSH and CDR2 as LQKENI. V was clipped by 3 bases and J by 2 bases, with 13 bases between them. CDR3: CASSPTGTQNTEAFF. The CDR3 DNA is TGTGCCAGCTCACCGACCGGGACACAAAACACTGAAGCTTTCTTT.

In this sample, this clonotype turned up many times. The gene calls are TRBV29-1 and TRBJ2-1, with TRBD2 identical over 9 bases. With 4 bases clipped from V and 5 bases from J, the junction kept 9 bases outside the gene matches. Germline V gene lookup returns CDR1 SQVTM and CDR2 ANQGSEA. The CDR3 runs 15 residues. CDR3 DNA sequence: TGCAGCGTTGTTGGTGCTAGCGGGACCGACAATGAGCAGTTCTTC. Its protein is CSVVGASGTDNEQFF.

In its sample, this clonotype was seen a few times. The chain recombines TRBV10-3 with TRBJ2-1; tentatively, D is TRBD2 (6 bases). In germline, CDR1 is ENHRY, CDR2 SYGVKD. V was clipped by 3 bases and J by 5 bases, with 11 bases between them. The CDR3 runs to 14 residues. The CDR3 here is CAISDGGSNNEQFF. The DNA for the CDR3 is TGTGCCATCAGTGATGGGGGGTCCAACAATGAGCAGTTCTTC.

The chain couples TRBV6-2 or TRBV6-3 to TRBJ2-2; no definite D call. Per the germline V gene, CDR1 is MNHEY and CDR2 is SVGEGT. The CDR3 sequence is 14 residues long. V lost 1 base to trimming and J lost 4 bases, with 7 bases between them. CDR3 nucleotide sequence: TGTGCCAGCAGTTACTATTTATCCACCGGGGAGCTGTTTTTT. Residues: CASSYYLSTGELFF.

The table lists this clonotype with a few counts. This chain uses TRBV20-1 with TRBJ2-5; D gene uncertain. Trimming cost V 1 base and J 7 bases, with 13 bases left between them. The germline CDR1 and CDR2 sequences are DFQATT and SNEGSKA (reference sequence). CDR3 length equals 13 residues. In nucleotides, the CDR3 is TGCAGTGCTAGAGGCCCAGTTTTTGGGACCCAGTACTTC. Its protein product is CSARGPVFGTQYF.

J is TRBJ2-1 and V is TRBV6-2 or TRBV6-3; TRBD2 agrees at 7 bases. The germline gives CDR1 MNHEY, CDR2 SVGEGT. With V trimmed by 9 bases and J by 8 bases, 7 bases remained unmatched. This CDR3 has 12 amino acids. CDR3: CASGSGIYEQFF. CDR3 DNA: TGTGCCAGTGGGAGCGGGATCTATGAGCAGTTCTTC.

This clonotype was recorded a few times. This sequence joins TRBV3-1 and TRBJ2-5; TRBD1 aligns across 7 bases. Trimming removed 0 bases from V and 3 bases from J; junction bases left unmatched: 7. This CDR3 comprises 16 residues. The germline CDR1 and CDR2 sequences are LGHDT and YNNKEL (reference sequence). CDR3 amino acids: CASSQDWDRRKETQYF. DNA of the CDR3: TGTGCCAGCAGCCAAGACTGGGACAGAAGGAAAGAGACCCAGTACTTC.

CDR3 residues: CASASGRAPDTQYF. The CDR3, as DNA: TGTGCTAGTGCTAGCGGGAGGGCCCCAGATACGCAGTATTTT. The rearrangement joins TRBV12-5 to TRBJ2-3; 12 bases line up with TRBD2. The CDR3 is 14 residues long. Germline V gene sequence: CDR1 LGHNT, CDR2 FRNRAP. V was pared by 7 bases and J by 4 bases, with 3 bases of the junction left unmatched.

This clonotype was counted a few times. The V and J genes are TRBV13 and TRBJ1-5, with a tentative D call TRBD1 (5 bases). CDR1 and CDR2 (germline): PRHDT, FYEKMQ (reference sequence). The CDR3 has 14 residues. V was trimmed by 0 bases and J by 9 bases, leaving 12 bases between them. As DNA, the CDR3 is TGTGCCAGCAGCTTAGGGACAGTGGATCCGCCCCAGCATTTT. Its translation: CASSLGTVDPPQHF.

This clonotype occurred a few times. The CDR3 sequence is CASSRGSEQFF. The CDR3 nucleotides read TGTGCCAGCAGTAGGGGCAGTGAGCAGTTCTTC. This chain joins TRBV6-5 and TRBJ2-1; tentative D call: TRBD1 (5 bases). Trimming took 5 bases from V and 9 from J, leaving 8 bases between them. The CDR3 consists of 11 residues. Germline assignment: CDR1 MNHEY and CDR2 SVGAGI.

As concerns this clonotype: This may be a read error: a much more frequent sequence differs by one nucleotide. This CDR3 reads CASRTGRDEQYF. The CDR3 DNA reads as TGTGCCAGCAGGACAGGGAGGGACGAGCAGTACTTC. The chain couples TRBV6-5 to TRBJ2-7; D possibly matches TRBD1 or TRBD2 (7 bases each). This CDR3 region has 12 residues. Trimming pared 6 bases from V and 5 bases from J, leaving 11 bases between. CDR1 and CDR2 (germline): MNHEY, SVGAGI.

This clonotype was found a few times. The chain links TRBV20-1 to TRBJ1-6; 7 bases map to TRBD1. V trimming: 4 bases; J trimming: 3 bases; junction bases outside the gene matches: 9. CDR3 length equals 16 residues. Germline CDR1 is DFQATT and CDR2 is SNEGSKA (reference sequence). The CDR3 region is CSATLGQARYNSPLHF. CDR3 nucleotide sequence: TGCAGTGCTACCCTTGGACAGGCCCGCTATAATTCACCCCTCCACTTT.

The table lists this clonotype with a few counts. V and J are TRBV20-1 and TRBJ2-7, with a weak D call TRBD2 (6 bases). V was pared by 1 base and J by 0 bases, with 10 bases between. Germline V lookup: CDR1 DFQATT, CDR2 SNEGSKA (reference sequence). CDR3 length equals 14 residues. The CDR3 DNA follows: TGCAGTGCTAGAGCGCCGGGGGTCTCCTACGAGCAGTACTTC. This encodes CSARAPGVSYEQYF.

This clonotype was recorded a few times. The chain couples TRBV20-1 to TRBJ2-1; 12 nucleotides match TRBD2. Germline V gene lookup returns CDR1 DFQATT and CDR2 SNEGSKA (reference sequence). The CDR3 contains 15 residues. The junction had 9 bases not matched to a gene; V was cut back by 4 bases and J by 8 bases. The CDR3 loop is CSANDLAGGPHEQFF. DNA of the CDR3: TGCAGTGCTAACGACCTAGCGGGGGGGCCCCATGAGCAGTTCTTC.

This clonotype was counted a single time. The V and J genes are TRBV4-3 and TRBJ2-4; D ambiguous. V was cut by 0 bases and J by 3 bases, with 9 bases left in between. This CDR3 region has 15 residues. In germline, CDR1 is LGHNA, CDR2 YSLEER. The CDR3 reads CASSQDRARKNIQYF. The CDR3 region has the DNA TGCGCCAGCAGCCAAGATAGGGCTCGCAAAAACATTCAGTACTTC.

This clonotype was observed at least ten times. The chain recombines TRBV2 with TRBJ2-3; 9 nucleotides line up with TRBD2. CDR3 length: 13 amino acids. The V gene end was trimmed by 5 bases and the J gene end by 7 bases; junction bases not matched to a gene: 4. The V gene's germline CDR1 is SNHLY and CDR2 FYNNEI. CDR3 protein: CASSPGLANTQYF. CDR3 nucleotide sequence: TGTGCCAGCAGTCCGGGACTAGCTAATACGCAGTATTTT.